This T cell receptor (beta chain) was recovered during a study of blood T cell repertoires in COVID-19 (dated by TCRdb to 2018 to 2020). At the level of the whole study: Collaborator samples came from the United States, Italy and Spain and covered acute and convalescent phases of COVID-19. The prospective study material was composed of cDNA or gDNA derived from T cells, B-cell-depleted T cells, or PBMCs. Subjects who had been exposed to COVID-19, were actively infected with it, or had recovered from it provided the deeply sampled blood TCRbeta repertoires that made up the dataset. The repertoires were released in a freely available public database intended as a resource for research on the immune response to SARS-CoV-2. Samples were obtained from the ongoing ImmuneRACE study (first 160 participants) and from over 1,000 subjects provided by 6 global collaborators. Sample metadata almost always included a de-identified subject ID, COVID-19 status, age in years and sex. HLA class I and class II types, where available, came from metadata supplied by the sample provider rather than from assay-based typing.

The immunoSEQ Assay, a bias-controlled multiplex PCR, was used to amplify TCRbeta CDR3 regions from genomic DNA. Turning to the authors' computational methods: Nucleated cell counts per sample were estimated from amplification of reference gene primers within the assay. To quantify the absolute abundance of each unique TCRbeta CDR3 rearrangement, sequence reads were collapsed and filtered. For each sample, productive Simpson clonality was calculated as the square root of Simpson's diversity index across productive rearrangements. Here the immuneACCESS table is served through TCRdb, limited to in-frame sequences with V and J called. Missing clones are a known gap in these copies; in checked studies unresolved V genes cover under half, and the rest lacks a known reason. V, J and clone size reflect that table, while D and trimming were determined from the DNA. This sample gives under 85,000 clones in total; over 70% of them show up just once. The ten largest account for 5.3% of the sample.

As for this clone: Its recognized antigen is unknown. Within one base of it there is no much larger clone, and no base qualities were kept.

What the research found in general, with its limitations: How much clinical and demographic metadata was included differed by source and by participant, and the metadata was provided uncurated.

Each collaborating institution followed its own protocols to collect whole blood in K2EDTA tubes. For TCRbeta analysis, collaborator samples were shipped as frozen whole blood, as isolated PBMCs, or as DNA extracted from either sample type. From a lookup of the germline V gene, CDR1 and CDR2 are SGHRS and YFSETQ. From V the trimming removes 2 bases and from J it removes 2 bases, while the gene matches leave 5 bases of the junction unaccounted for. Counted from cysteine to phenylalanine, this CDR3 has 16 amino acids. The kept DNA is CDR3 alone, 48 bases in frame from the first base. Specimen: peripheral blood. Here the chain combines TRBV5-1 and TRBJ2-2; the central 8 bases match TRBD2. This clonotype was sampled from a man in his fifties or sixties with active COVID-19. The CDR3 region: CASSFVAGGNTGELFF. The base sequence is TGCGCCAGCAGCTTTGTGGCGGGGGGTAACACCGGGGAGCTGTTTTTT.